This T cell receptor beta chain is drawn from a study of cytomegalovirus exposure and HLA in healthy donors. Study-wide findings and caveats: The later analysis indicated that the majority of CMV-associated TCR beta chains appeared HLA-restricted.

PCR primers comprised 60 Vbeta and 13 Jbeta primers. The repertoire was sequenced with immunoSEQ multiplex PCR; TCRdb's copy has only in-frame clones and lacks some. Altogether around 80,000 clones are present, under 65% being singletons, with the ten largest covering roughly 4%. This clone was detected once. Its antigen is undetermined. Trimming at V came to 0 bases and at J to 0 bases, leaving 14 bases not matched to a gene. CDR1 is KGHSH, CDR2 LQKENI, per germline. CDR3 length: 19 amino acids. The sequence derives from a male donor in good health and CMV-seropositive. The V gene is TRBV18, the J gene TRBJ2-7; 7 nucleotides align to TRBD1. Sequencing was carried out using PBMCs. The CDR3, as DNA: TGTGCCAGCTCACCACCCAAACCGATGACAGGGTCGTACTCCTACGAGCAGTACTTC. Translated, it gives CASSPPKPMTGSYSYEQYF.